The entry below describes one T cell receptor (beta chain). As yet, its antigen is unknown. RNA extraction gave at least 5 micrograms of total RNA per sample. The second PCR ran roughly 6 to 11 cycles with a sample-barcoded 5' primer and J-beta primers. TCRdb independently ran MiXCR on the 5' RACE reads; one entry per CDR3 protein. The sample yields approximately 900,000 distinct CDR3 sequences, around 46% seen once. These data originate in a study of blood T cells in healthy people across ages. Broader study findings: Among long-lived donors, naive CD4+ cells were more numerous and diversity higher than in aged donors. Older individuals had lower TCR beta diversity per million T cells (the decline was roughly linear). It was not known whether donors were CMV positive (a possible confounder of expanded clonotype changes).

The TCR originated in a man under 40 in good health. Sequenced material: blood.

Here the CDR3 DNA reads TGTGCCAGCAGCCGGGGACAGGGTAGTGAAAAACTGTTTTTT. This codes for CASSRGQGSEKLFF. The chain uses TRBV6-5 and TRBJ1-4; 9 bases agree with TRBD1. Germline CDR1 is MNHEY and CDR2 is SVGAGI. Unmatched junction bases numbered 6, after V lost 6 bases and J lost 7 bases. The CDR3 runs to 14 residues.